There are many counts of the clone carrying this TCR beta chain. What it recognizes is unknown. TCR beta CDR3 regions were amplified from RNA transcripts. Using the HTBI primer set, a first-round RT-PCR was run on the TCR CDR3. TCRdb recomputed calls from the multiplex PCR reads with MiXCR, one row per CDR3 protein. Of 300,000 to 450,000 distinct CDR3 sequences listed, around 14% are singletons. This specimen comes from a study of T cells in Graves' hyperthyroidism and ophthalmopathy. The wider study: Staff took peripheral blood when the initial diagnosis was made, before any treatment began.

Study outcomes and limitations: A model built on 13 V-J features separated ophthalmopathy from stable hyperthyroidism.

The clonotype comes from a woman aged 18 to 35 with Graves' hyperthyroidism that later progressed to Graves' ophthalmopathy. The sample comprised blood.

This chain's CDR3 is CASSQVQGLTSGRAGAETQYF. Written as DNA, the CDR3 is TGTGCCAGCAGCCAAGTTCAGGGCTTGACTAGCGGGAGGGCCGGCGCAGAGACCCAGTACTTC. The chain joins TRBV3-1 to TRBJ2-5; TRBD2 matches 14 bases. V shed 1 base, J shed 4 bases, and the junction held 17 bases outside the gene matches. This CDR3 has 21 amino acids. Germline CDR1 and CDR2: LGHDT and YNNKEL (reference sequence).